The clone carrying this T cell receptor beta chain was observed once. As processed by the authors: Reference gene primer amplification gave estimated nucleated cell counts. Using immunoSEQ multiplex PCR, the repertoire was profiled, and TCRdb retains in-frame clones only, with some absent. V, J and clone size were drawn from that table, and D and trimming were deduced from the DNA. Among under 200,000 clones listed, around 83% were seen once. These data originate in a study of blood T cell repertoires in COVID-19. Study background: Collection of acute and convalescent COVID-19 samples took place in the United States, Italy and Spain. T cells, B-cell-depleted T cells, or PBMCs supplied cDNA or gDNA.

The TCR was taken from a man in his late teens or twenties with acute or convalescent COVID-19. Sequencing was performed on peripheral blood.

The CDR3 DNA is TGTGCCAGCAGCTCCTCGGGGACACTGAACACTGAAGCTTTCTTT. Amino acid sequence: CASSSSGTLNTEAFF. The chain combines TRBV7-8 with TRBJ1-1, with a tentative D call TRBD1 (6 bases). Trimming left V 4 bases short and J 0 bases short, with 12 bases between. Germline V gives CDR1 SGHVS, CDR2 FQNEAQ. The CDR3 extends over 15 amino acids. Looking up the rest from reference TRBV7-8 and TRBJ1-1 gives the full variable domain: GAGVSQSPRYKVAKRGQDVALRCDPISGHVSLFWYQQALGQGPEFLTYFQNEAQLDKSGLPSDRFFAERPEGSVSTLKIQRTQQEDSAVYLCASSSSGTLNTEAFFGQGTRLTVV.